This T cell receptor (beta chain) was profiled in a study of T cell changes during pregnancy in multiple sclerosis. Sequenced by immunoSEQ multiplex PCR; TCRdb stores in-frame clones only, minus some. This sample has tens of thousands of clones, with about 91% found just once. The CDR3 is 14 residues long. Germline V CDR1 and CDR2: MDHEN, SYDVKM. V lost 2 bases, J lost 9 bases, and 16 bases lay in between. This chain uses TRBV28 with TRBJ1-1, with a tentative D call TRBD1 (5 bases). The sequencing here drew on peripheral blood, taken in the third trimester of pregnancy. The receptor's source is a female donor with multiple sclerosis, enrolled in a pregnancy study. CDR3 sequence reads: CASSLNDQGNKAFF. The DNA for the CDR3 is TGTGCCAGCAGTTTAAACGACCAGGGAAATAAAGCTTTCTTT.